The present entry profiles one TCR beta chain with its context. Its specificity is not known. These data are taken from a study of neoadjuvant nivolumab and ipilimumab in lung cancer. General study points: Only two of four nivolumab-treated tumors gained richness and clonality by surgery. TCR sequencing covered a small number of samples. Higher pretherapy blood TCR richness went with higher resected-tumor richness. Resected tumors had greater TCR richness and clonality than uninvolved lung.

Sequenced by immunoSEQ multiplex PCR; TCRdb stores in-frame clones only, minus some. This table holds over 25,000 clones, 83% found once. The CDR3 extends over 13 amino acids. The V gene's germline CDR1 is SNHLY and CDR2 FYNNEI. Trimming cost V 6 bases and J 6 bases, with 11 bases left between them. V and J are TRBV2 and TRBJ1-4; D is perhaps TRBD1 (5 bases). The clonotype originates from an adult with non-small cell lung cancer. This sample comprised tumor tissue, obtained after neoadjuvant nivolumab, alone or with ipilimumab, at or shortly before surgery. The CDR3 nucleotides read TGTGCCAGCAGGGCCGGGACGGATGAAAAACTGTTTTTT. It encodes CASRAGTDEKLFF.